The 4 T cell receptor beta chains presented below share a single source sample, sequenced in a study of CD8+CD57+ T cells in acquired aplastic anemia. Genomic DNA constituted the template upon which TCR beta VDJ and CDR3 profiling was performed. TCRdb used MiXCR to reprocess the reads, holding one entry per CDR3 protein. The profile shows about 160,000 distinct CDR3 sequences, around 75% of them singletons. In patients chosen for sequencing, flow cytometry had shown CD8+CD57+ cell expansion. Specimen: sorted CD4+, CD8+, or CD8+CD57+ T cells (not recorded which) from PBMCs. All receptors derive from a human donor with aplastic anemia.

This clonotype was observed many times. This chain connects TRBV20-1 to TRBJ2-2; TRBD2 matches at 13 bases. The V gene end was trimmed by 0 bases and the J gene end by 3 bases; junction bases not matched to a gene: 4. Germline V gene sequence: CDR1 DFQATT, CDR2 SNEGSKA (reference sequence). CDR3 size: 17 residues. CDR3 residues: CSARDLLAGGDTGELFF. The CDR3 bases are TGCAGTGCTAGAGATCTACTAGCGGGGGGGGACACCGGGGAGCTGTTTTTT.

This chain connects TRBV7-3 to TRBJ1-1; TRBD1 agrees at 7 bases. The CDR3 sequence is 15 residues long. V trimming: 5 bases; J trimming: 14 bases; junction bases outside the gene matches: 20. Germline-derived CDR1 and CDR2 are SGHTA and FQGTGA. In DNA form, the CDR3 reads TGTGCCAGCAGCGAGGACAGGAGCTCCTACAATGAGCAGTTCTTT. Translating gives CASSEDRSSYNEQFF.

In this sample, this clonotype turned up a few times. The chain recombines TRBV29-1 with TRBJ1-3; D is ambiguous. Germline CDR1 reads SQVTM; CDR2 reads ANQGSEA. V was trimmed by 3 bases and J by 10 bases, leaving 16 bases between them. This CDR3 is built from 13 residues. In DNA, the CDR3 is TGCAGCGTTGAGAAGGGTACTGGGAATACCATATATTTT. This sequence encodes CSVEKGTGNTIYF. The whole variable domain, remainder taken from reference TRBV29-1 and TRBJ1-3, is SAVISQKPSRDICQRGTSLTIQCQVDSQVTMMFWYRQQPGQSLTLIATANQGSEATYESGFVIDKFPISRPNLTFSTLTVSNMSPEDSSIYLCSVEKGTGNTIYFGEGSWLTVV.

The chain couples TRBV24-1 to TRBJ2-4; a weak D match, TRBD1 (6 bases). CDR1 and CDR2 (germline): KGHDR, SFDVKD. There are 16 residues in the CDR3. V was pared by 4 bases and J by 8 bases, with 20 bases between. The CDR3 here is CATSESTGTSDYIQYF. The CDR3 coding sequence is TGTGCCACCAGTGAAAGCACAGGGACGAGTGATTACATTCAGTACTTC.